A selection of T cell receptor beta chains follows, all from one sample in a study of T cells in Graves' hyperthyroidism and ophthalmopathy. TCRdb reprocessed the multiplex PCR reads via MiXCR and lists one record per CDR3 protein. The sample lists approximately 600,000 distinct CDR3 sequences, less than 25% seen once, with under 35% in the top ten. Material for sequencing was blood. The source of these receptors is a man under 40 with Graves' ophthalmopathy. Both conserved end residues are part of each CDR3.

TRBV11-2,TRBJ2-1,CASSPGLLGSNEQFF
TRBV11-2,TRBJ2-1,CASSPLAGGNYNEQFF
TRBV10-1,TRBJ2-2,CASSEGQVGELFF
TRBV5-1,TRBJ2-1,CASSSSKSSYNEQFF
TRBV6-2/TRBV6-3,TRBJ1-5,CASSARGGRQPQHF
TRBV12-3/TRBV12-4,TRBJ2-1,CASNFGTSFSREQFF
TRBV5-1,TRBJ1-1,CASSLTQANTEAFF
TRBV7-2,TRBJ1-1,CASSFRTLLRNTEAFF
TRBV7-9,TRBJ2-5,CASSFGLTSGRWGETQYF
TRBV7-8,TRBJ1-3,CASSPRTGGNTIYF
TRBV2,TRBJ2-2,CASSELSSGNTGELFF
TRBV5-6,TRBJ2-5,CASSLDFSGGETQYF
TRBV28,TRBJ1-5,CASSHRTGGSQPQHF
TRBV11-1,TRBJ2-7,CASRRDRAYPYEQYF
TRBV19,TRBJ2-1,CASSMALGLAGLAEQFF
TRBV7-2,TRBJ1-6,CASSLGTDYNSPLHF
TRBV27,TRBJ1-1,CASSRGNEAFF
TRBV28,TRBJ2-7,CASSSTGTGINEQYF
TRBV12-3/TRBV12-4,TRBJ2-7,CASSFAGSSYEQYF
TRBV24-1,TRBJ2-2,CATSDPGLAGRTGELFF
TRBV12-3/TRBV12-4,TRBJ1-1,CASSGAGLGPGAEAFF
TRBV6-1,TRBJ1-5,CASRTFYMDSNQPQHF
TRBV29-1,TRBJ2-5,CSAETRRAKKAQYF
TRBV9,TRBJ2-5,CASSGLAGGGETQYF
TRBV28,TRBJ1-5,CASSLGTDSKPQHF
TRBV7-8,TRBJ2-1,CASRLTRGSGNNEQFF
TRBV27,TRBJ2-1,CASSLSGASGNEQFF
TRBV7-2,TRBJ2-5,CASSPPAGGPRETQYF
TRBV6-1,TRBJ2-2,CASSFSGGGTGELFF
TRBV3-1,TRBJ2-6,CASSQELFSGANVLTF